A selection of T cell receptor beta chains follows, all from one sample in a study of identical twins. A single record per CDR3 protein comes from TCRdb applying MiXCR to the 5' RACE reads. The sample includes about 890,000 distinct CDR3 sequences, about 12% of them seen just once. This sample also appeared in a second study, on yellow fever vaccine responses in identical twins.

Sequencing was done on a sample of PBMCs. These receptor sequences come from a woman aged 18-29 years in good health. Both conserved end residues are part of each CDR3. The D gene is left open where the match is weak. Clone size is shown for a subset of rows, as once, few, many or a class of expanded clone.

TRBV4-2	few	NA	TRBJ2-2	TGTGCCAGCAGCCAAAGGCTCCCCGGGGAGCTGTTTTTT	CASSQRLPGELFF
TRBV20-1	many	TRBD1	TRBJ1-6	TGCAGTGCTCTACGACCGGGACAGATTAATTCACCCCTCCACTTT	CSALRPGQINSPLHF
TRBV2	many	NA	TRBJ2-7	TGTGCCAGCAGACTGGCAGTGATCTCCTACGAGCAGTACTTC	CASRLAVISYEQYF
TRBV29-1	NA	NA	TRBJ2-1	TGCAGCGTTGGATCTAGGAAAACCTACAATGAGCAGTTCTTC	CSVGSRKTYNEQFF
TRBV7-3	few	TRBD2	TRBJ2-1	TGTGCCAGCAGCCCAACAATAGCGGGCACGAGGAACAATGAGCAGTTCTTC	CASSPTIAGTRNNEQFF
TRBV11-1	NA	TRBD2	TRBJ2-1	TGTGCCAGCAGCTTCACTTTGCTAGCGGGCGTATCCTACAATGAGCAGTTCTTC	CASSFTLLAGVSYNEQFF
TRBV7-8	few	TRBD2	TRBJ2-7	TGTGCCAGCAGCTTAAGTACGGGAGGGCCTCGTGAGCAGTACTTC	CASSLSTGGPREQYF
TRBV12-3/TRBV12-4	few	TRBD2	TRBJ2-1	TGTGCCAGCAGTTTAGCGCCGCTAGCGGGAGGGGGCAATGAGCAGTTCTTC	CASSLAPLAGGGNEQFF
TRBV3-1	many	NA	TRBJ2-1	TGTGCCAGCAGCCACCAACGGGGTTTGAGAGGTGGGAATGAGCAGTTCTTC	CASSHQRGLRGGNEQFF
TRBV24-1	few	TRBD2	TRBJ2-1	TGTGCCACCAGTGATTTGGGGACTAGCGGGAGAAGATATGAGCAGTTCTTC	CATSDLGTSGRRYEQFF
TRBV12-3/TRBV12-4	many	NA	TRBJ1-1	TGTGCCAGCAGTTTCCGGACAGAGAACACTGAAGCTTTCTTT	CASSFRTENTEAFF
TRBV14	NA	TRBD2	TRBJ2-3	TGTGCCAGCAGCCAAGCAACTAGCGGGAGGACAGATACGCAGTATTTT	CASSQATSGRTDTQYF
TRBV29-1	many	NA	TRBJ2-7	TGCAGCGTTGAAGGGCACACTAGTGGCAGCTCCTACGAGCAGTACTTC	CSVEGHTSGSSYEQYF
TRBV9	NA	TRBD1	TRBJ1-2	TGTGCCAGCAAGGACAGGGTGGGCGGCTACACCTTC	CASKDRVGGYTF
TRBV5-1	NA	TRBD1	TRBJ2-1	TGCGCCAGCAGCCTCCAGGGGGCGATTAGATTGGGTGAGCAGTTCTTC	CASSLQGAIRLGEQFF
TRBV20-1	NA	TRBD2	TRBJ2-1	TGCAGTGCTAGCCCCGGGACTAGCGTCAATGAGCAGTTCTTC	CSASPGTSVNEQFF
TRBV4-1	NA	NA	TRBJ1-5	TGCGCCAGCAGCCAAGCCCATGGGGGAACAGCACCGAATCAGCCCCAGCATTTT	CASSQAHGGTAPNQPQHF
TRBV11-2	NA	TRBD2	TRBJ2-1	TGTGCCAGCAGAGCGGGGGGGCGGGGTAATGAGCAGTTCTTC	CASRAGGRGNEQFF
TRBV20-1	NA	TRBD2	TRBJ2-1	TGCAGTGCTAGATTCCACTTGGGCGGGAGGCTCAAAACCAGCTCCTACAATGAGCAGTTCTTC	CSARFHLGGRLKTSSYNEQFF
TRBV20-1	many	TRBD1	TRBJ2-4	TGCAGTGCCTCGAGGGGGCCCACAGGGTATCAAAACATTCAGTACTTC	CSASRGPTGYQNIQYF
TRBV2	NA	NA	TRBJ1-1	TGTGCCAGCAGCGAACCCGGGACTCGGAACACTGAAGCTTTCTTT	CASSEPGTRNTEAFF
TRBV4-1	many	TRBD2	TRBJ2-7	TGCGCCAGCAGCCAAGATTGGTCTAGCGGGAGTCGTAACGAGCAGTACTTC	CASSQDWSSGSRNEQYF
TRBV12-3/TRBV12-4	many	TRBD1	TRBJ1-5	TGTGCCAGCAGTTTAGGACAGGGGGTTGATAGCAATCAGCCCCAGCATTTT	CASSLGQGVDSNQPQHF
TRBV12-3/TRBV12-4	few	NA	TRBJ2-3	TGTGCCAGCAGTTTCGGCTTATCCACCGGGCGACTGAACACAGATACGCAGTATTTT	CASSFGLSTGRLNTDTQYF
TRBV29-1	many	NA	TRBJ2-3	TGCAGCGTTAAGGACGGGACTAGCACAGATACGCAGTATTTT	CSVKDGTSTDTQYF
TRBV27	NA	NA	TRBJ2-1	TGTGCCAGCAGTTCCCACTCGGAGTACAATGAGCAGTTCTTC	CASSSHSEYNEQFF
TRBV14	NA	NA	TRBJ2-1	TGTGCCAGCAGCCAAGGTCTAGCGTTCAATGAGCAGTTCTTC	CASSQGLAFNEQFF
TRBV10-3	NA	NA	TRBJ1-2	TGTGCCATCAGTGAGCCCACCTCTAACTATGGCTACACCTTC	CAISEPTSNYGYTF
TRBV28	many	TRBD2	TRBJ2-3	TGCGCCAGCAGTCGAGGGACTAGCGGCACAGATACGCAGTATTTT	CASSRGTSGTDTQYF
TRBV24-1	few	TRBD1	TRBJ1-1	TGTGCCACCAGTGATTGGGGGACAGGGGGCGACGGTAGCACTGAAGCTTTCTTT	CATSDWGTGGDGSTEAFF
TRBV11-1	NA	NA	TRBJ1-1	TGTGCCAGCAGCTTAGAACAGCAGGACGGGGAAGCTTTCTTT	CASSLEQQDGEAFF
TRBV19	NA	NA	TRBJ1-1	TGTGCCAGTACCGCAGGGGTGAACACTGAAGCTTTCTTT	CASTAGVNTEAFF
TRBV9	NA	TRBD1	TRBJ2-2	TGTGCCAGCAACCGACAGGGTGGCACCGGGGAGCTGTTTTTT	CASNRQGGTGELFF
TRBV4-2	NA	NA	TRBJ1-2	TGTGCCGGCAGCCAAGCTATCGGAAGGAATAACTATGGCTACACCTTC	CAGSQAIGRNNYGYTF
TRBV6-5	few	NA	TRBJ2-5	TGTGCCAGCAGTTACCTGACAAGCCAAGAGACCCAGTACTTC	CASSYLTSQETQYF
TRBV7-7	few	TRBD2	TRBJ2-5	TGTGCCAGCAGCCCCGGACTAGCAACCCAAGAGACCCAGTACTTC	CASSPGLATQETQYF
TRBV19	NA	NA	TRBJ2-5	TGTGCCAGTAGTATCCGCAGGGACCCTCAAGAGACCCAGTACTTC	CASSIRRDPQETQYF
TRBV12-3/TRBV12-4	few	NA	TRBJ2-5	TGTGCCAGCAGTTCTCGAAACCAAGAGACCCAGTACTTC	CASSSRNQETQYF
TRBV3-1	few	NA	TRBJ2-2	TGTGCCAGCAGCCGAGTCGGGACTCCGAACACCGGGGAGCTGTTTTTT	CASSRVGTPNTGELFF
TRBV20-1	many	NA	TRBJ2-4	TGCAGTGCTAGAGAACCCGACTTAAAAATTCAGTACTTC	CSAREPDLKIQYF
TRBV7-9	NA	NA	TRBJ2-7	TGTGCCAGCAGCTTATTACCGGAGGCCAACGAGCAGTACTTC	CASSLLPEANEQYF
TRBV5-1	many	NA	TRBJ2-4	TGCGCCAGCAGCTTTGGCAGCAAAAACATTCAGTACTTC	CASSFGSKNIQYF